Sequencing of this T cell receptor (beta chain) was carried out in a study of human T cells and chemical hapten exposure. Study context: The upper back received 0.01% DPC by patch testing, with results read at 6 days.

A remark on this clonotype: The target antigen is unknown.

Overall study results and limits: Alopecia in all donors means immunity may differ from healthy individuals.

For the library, individual cDNA molecules each received unique molecular identifiers. MiXCR, run by TCRdb on the RACE reads, gives a single entry per CDR3 protein. The sample holds a few hundred thousand distinct CDR3 sequences, more than 5% seen once. Trimming removed 5 bases from V and 8 bases from J; junction bases left unmatched: 7. The CDR3 is 14 residues long. The germline CDR1 and CDR2 sequences are SGHNT and YYREEE (reference sequence). Documented time point: patch test 2, 6 weeks after DPC sensitization. As for treatment: therapeutic diphenylcyclopropenone sensitization with weekly scalp DPC.

The origin of this receptor is a woman aged 18-29 years with alopecia areata. Some clones in this sample may be carry-over from other donors' samples. V and J are TRBV5-4 and TRBJ1-4; 9 bases map to TRBD1. Sequencing was performed on whole blood, taken in connection with sensitization to the hapten diphenylcyclopropenone (DPC). The CDR3 region is CASRPWTGDEKLFF. The CDR3 DNA reads as TGTGCCAGCAGACCATGGACAGGGGACGAAAAACTGTTTTTT.